This T cell receptor (beta chain) emerged from a study of neurological immune-mediated disorders. TCRdb recomputed calls from the 5' RACE reads with MiXCR, one row per CDR3 protein. The sample holds some 66,000 distinct CDR3 sequences, around 4% seen once. This clonotype was counted ten times or more. One junction end does not reproduce the germline sequence, and a read error may be involved. The CDR3 extends over 13 amino acids. Germline values: CDR1 SNHLY, CDR2 FYNNEI. The origin of this receptor is a middle-aged man with multiple sclerosis. V is TRBV2 and J is TRBJ1-6; D unclear. Input material: PBMCs. The chain's CDR3 is CASSEAGFSPLNF. As DNA, the CDR3 is TGTGCCAGCAGTGAAGCAGGGTTTTCACCCCTCAACTTT. The full variable domain, completed using reference TRBV2 and TRBJ1-6, is EPEVTQTPSHQVTQMGQEVILRCVPISNHLYFYWYRQILGQKVEFLVSFYNNEISEKSEIFDDQFSVERPDGSNFTLKIRSTKLEDSAMYFCASSEAGFSPLNFGNGTRLTVT.